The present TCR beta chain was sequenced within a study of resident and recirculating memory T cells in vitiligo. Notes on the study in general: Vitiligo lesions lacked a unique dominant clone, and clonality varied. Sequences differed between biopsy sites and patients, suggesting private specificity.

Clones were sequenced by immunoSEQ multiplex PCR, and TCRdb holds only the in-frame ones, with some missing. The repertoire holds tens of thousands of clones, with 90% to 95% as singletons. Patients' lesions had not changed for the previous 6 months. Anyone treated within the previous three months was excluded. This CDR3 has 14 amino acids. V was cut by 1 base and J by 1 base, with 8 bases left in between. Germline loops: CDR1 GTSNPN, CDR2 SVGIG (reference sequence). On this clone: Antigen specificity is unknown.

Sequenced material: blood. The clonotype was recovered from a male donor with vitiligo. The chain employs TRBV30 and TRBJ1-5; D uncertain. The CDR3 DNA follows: TGTGCCTGGAGTGGATCTATAAGCAATCAGCCCCAGCATTTT. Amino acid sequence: CAWSGSISNQPQHF.